This T cell receptor (beta chain) appears in the sequencing data of a study of T cells after yellow fever vaccination. Study-level information: SMART-Seq v4 Ultra Low Input prepared libraries from low-cell fractions.

One entry per CDR3 protein, called by TCRdb with MiXCR from the 5' RACE reads. The table shows more than 95,000 distinct CDR3 sequences, with about 7.4% occurring only once. Only a few counts were recorded for this clonotype. The source material was CD4+ T cells sorted from PBMCs, sampled approximately 11 days after the first yellow fever vaccination. The sequence came from a man in his late teens or twenties who received the YFV17D yellow fever vaccine.

CDR3 loop: CASTRAVSGNTIYF. CDR3 nucleotides: TGTGCCAGCACTCGGGCGGTCTCTGGAAACACCATATATTTT. The gene calls are TRBV28 and TRBJ1-3; unclear D gene. The CDR3 spans 14 residues. The V gene's germline CDR1 is MDHEN and CDR2 SYDVKM. V lost 7 bases to trimming and J lost 0 bases, with 10 bases between them.